The clone carrying this T cell receptor beta chain was counted only a few times. TCRdb's copy holds only in-frame clones and misses some; the assay was immunoSEQ multiplex PCR. The sample has around 96,000 clones; more than 85% are singletons. The data originate from a study of control samples from healthy donors and cancer patients. Trimming stripped 1 base from V and 0 bases from J, with 17 bases between. The CDR3 contains 18 residues. Germline CDR1 and CDR2: SGDLS and YYNGEE. This chain links TRBV9 with TRBJ2-1; no clear D. This clonotype was sampled from a man aged 18 to 29 in good health. The sample comprised blood. In DNA, the CDR3 is TGTGCCAGCAGCGTAAGTTCTGGGGATGCCAGCTCCTACAATGAGCAGTTCTTC. Its protein product is CASSVSSGDASSYNEQFF.